This T cell receptor beta chain was identified during a study of cytomegalovirus exposure and HLA in healthy donors. Study-wide points: High sensitivity and specificity were reportedly achieved when the classifier diagnosed cytomegalovirus status.

The CDR3 length is 17 residues. J gave up 0 bases and V 4 bases, and 6 bases lay outside the gene matches. The germline V gene encodes CDR1 ENHRY and CDR2 SYGVKD. This clone was found once. Its target is unknown. PCR primers comprised 60 Vbeta and 13 Jbeta primers. The protocol was immunoSEQ multiplex PCR, while the TCRdb copy is restricted to in-frame clones and leaves out a portion. Of about 180,000 clones listed, nearly 80% were seen once; the top ten hold almost 6.5%. This TCR derives from a man in his forties in good health and CMV-seropositive. The sample consisted of PBMCs. The chain employs TRBV10-3 and TRBJ2-7; 13 bases are shared with TRBD2. CDR3 region: CAISGTSGSASSYEQYF. The CDR3 coding sequence is TGTGCCATCAGTGGGACTAGCGGGAGCGCGAGCTCCTACGAGCAGTACTTC.